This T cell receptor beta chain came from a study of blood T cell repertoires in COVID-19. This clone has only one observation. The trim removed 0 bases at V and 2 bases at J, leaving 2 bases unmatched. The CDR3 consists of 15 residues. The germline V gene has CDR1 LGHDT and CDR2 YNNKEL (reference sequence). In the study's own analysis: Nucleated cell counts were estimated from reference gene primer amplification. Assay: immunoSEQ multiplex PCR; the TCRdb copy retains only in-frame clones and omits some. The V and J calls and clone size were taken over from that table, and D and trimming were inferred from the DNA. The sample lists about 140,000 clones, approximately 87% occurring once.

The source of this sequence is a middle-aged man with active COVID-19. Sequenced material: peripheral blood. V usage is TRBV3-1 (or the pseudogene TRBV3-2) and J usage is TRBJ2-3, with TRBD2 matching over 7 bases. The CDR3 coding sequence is TGTGCCAGCAGCCAAGAAGCGGGGCTCACAGATACGCAGTATTTT. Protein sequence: CASSQEAGLTDTQYF.